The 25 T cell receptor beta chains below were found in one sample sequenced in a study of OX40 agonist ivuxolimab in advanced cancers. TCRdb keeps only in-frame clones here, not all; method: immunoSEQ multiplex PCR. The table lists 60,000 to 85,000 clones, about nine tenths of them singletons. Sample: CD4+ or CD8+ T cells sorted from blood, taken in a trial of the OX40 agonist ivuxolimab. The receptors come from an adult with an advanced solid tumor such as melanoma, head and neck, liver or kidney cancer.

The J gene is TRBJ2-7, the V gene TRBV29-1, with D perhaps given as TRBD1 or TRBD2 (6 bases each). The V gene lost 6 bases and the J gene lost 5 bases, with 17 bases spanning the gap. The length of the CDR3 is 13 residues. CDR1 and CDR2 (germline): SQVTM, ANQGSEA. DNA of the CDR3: TGCAGCGTGGGCCTCGGGGGCCTCAACGAGCAGTACTTC. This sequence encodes CSVGLGGLNEQYF.

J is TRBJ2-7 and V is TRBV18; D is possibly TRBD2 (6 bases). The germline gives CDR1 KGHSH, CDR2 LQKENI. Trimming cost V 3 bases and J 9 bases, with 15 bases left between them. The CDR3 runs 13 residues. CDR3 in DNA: TGTGCCAGCTCACCCGGGACTCTTTGGGGGCAGTACTTC. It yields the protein CASSPGTLWGQYF.

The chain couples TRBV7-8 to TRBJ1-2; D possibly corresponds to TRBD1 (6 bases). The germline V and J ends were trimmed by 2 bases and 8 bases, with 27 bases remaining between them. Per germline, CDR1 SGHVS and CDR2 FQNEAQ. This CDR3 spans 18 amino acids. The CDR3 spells CASSLSTMGRGPEGGYTF. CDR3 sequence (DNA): TGTGCCAGCAGCTTATCTACCATGGGCAGGGGCCCTGAAGGGGGCTACACCTTC.

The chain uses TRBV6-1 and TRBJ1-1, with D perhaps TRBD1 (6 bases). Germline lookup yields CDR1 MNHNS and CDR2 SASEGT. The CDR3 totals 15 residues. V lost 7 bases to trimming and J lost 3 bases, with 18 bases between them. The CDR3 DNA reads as TGTGCCAGCACACTTTATAGGGGGGGGGACACTGAAGCTTTCTTT. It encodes CASTLYRGGDTEAFF.

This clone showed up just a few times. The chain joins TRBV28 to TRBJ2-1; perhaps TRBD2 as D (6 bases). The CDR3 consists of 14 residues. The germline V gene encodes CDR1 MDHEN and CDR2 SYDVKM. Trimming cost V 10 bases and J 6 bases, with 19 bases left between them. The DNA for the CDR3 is TGTGCCATCGAAACGCCGGGACTTCGCAATGAGCAGTTCTTC. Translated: CAIETPGLRNEQFF.

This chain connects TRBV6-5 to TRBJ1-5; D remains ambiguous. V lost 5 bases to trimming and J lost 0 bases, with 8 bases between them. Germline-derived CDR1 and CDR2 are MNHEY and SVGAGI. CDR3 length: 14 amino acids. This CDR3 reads CASSDAHSNQPQHF. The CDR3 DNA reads TGTGCCAGCAGTGACGCCCATAGCAATCAGCCCCAGCATTTT.

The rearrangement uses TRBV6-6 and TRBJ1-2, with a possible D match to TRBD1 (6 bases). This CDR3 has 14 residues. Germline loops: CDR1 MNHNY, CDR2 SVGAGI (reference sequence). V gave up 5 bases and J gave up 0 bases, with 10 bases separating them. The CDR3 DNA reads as TGTGCCAGCAGTCGGGACACACCTAACTATGGCTACACCTTC. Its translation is CASSRDTPNYGYTF.

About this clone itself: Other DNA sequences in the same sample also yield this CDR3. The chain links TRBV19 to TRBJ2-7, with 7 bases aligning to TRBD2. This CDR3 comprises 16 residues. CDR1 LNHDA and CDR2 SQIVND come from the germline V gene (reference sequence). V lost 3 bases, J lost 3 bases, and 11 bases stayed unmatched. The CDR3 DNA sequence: TGTGCCAGTAGTATTGAGGTAGCGGGCGTTGGCTACGAGCAGTACTTC. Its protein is CASSIEVAGVGYEQYF.

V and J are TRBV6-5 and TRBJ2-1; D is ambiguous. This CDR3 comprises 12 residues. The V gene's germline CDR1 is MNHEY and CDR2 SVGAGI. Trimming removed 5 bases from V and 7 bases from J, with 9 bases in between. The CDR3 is CASSQNSNEQFF. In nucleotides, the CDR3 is TGTGCCAGCAGTCAGAACAGTAATGAGCAGTTCTTC.

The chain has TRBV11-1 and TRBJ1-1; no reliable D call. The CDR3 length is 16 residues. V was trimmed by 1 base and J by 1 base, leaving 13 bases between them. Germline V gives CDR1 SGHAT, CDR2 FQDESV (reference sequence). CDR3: CASSLGSRVRNTEAFF. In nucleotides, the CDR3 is TGTGCCAGCAGCTTAGGAAGTCGCGTTAGGAACACTGAAGCTTTCTTT.

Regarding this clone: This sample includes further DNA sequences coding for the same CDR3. CDR3 residues: CASSLGYGGASYEQYF. The CDR3 region has the DNA TGCGCCAGCAGCTTGGGTTATGGGGGGGCCTCCTACGAGCAGTACTTC. This chain connects TRBV5-1 to TRBJ2-7, with D possibly being TRBD2 (7 bases). The germline CDR1 and CDR2 sequences are SGHRS and YFSETQ. The CDR3 consists of 16 residues. Trimming took off 0 bases at V and 0 bases at J, with 13 bases between the two ends.

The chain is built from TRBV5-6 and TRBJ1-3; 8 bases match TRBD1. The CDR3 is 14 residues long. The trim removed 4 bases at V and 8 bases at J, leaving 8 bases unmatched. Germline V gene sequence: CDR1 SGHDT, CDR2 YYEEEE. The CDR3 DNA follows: TGTGCCAGCAGCGCGAACCAGGGGGCAGACACCATATATTTT. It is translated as CASSANQGADTIYF.

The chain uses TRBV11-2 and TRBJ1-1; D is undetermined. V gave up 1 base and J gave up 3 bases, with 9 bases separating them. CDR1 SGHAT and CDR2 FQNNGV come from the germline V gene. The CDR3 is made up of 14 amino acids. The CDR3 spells CASSLVNQDTEAFF. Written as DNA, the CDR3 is TGTGCCAGCAGCTTAGTTAACCAAGACACTGAAGCTTTCTTT.

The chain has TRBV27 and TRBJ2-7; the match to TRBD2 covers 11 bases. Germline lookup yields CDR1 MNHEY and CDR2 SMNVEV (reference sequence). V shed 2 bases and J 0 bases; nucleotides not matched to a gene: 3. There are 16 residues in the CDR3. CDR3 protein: CASSLHLAGGSYEQYF. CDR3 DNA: TGTGCCAGCAGTTTACATCTAGCGGGAGGCTCCTACGAGCAGTACTTC.

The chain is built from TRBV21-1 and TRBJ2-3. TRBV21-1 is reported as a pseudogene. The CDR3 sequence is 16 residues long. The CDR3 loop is CASSKGAQEEADTQYF. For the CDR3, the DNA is TGTGCCAGCAGCAAAGGGGCACAGGAGGAGGCAGATACGCAGTATTTT.

Here the CDR3 DNA reads TGTGCCAGCAGCTCTAAGGGACGGAGCTACAATGAGCAGTTCTTC. Amino acid sequence: CASSSKGRSYNEQFF. The chain has TRBV5-4 and TRBJ2-1, with D perhaps assigned TRBD1 or TRBD2 (5 bases each). The CDR3 length is 15 residues. CDR1 and CDR2 from the germline V gene are SGHNT and YYREEE (reference sequence). Trimming pared 3 bases from V and 3 bases from J, leaving 13 bases between.

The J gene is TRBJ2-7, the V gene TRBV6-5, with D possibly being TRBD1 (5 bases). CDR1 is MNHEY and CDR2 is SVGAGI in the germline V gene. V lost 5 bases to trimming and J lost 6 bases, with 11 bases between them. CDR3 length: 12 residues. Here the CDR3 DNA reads TGTGCCAGCAGTCCCGCCGACAGCGAGCAGTACTTC. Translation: CASSPADSEQYF.

The CDR3 coding sequence is TGTGCCAGCAGCCAGTCCCCAGTGGAGCAGTTCTTC. This encodes CASSQSPVEQFF. The rearrangement uses TRBV2 and TRBJ2-1, with D uncertain. The CDR3 contains 12 residues. Germline assignment: CDR1 SNHLY and CDR2 FYNNEI. V gave up 6 bases and J gave up 10 bases, with 13 bases separating them.

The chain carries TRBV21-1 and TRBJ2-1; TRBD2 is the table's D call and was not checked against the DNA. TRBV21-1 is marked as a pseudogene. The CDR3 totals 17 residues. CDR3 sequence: CASSKGPPSGSVNEQFF. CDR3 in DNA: TGTGCCAGCAGCAAAGGCCCCCCAAGCGGGAGTGTCAATGAGCAGTTCTTC.

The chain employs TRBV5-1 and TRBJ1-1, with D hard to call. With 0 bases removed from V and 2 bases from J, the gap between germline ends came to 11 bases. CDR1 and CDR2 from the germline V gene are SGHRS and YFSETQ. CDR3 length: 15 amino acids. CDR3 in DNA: TGCGCCAGCAGCTTGGTGGTCAGCCCCAACACTGAAGCTTTCTTT. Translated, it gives CASSLVVSPNTEAFF.

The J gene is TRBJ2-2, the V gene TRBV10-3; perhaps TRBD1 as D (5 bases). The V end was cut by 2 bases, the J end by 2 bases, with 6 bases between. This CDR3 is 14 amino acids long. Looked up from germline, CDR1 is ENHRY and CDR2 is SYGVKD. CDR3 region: CAISEDRNTGELFF. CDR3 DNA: TGTGCCATCAGTGAGGACAGAAACACCGGGGAGCTGTTTTTT.

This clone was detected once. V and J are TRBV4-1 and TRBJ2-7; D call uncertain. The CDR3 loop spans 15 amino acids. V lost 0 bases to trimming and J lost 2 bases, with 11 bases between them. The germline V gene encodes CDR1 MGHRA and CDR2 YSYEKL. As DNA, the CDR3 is TGCGCCAGCAGCCAAGAAAATACCGCAACCTACGAGCAGTACTTC. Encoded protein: CASSQENTATYEQYF.

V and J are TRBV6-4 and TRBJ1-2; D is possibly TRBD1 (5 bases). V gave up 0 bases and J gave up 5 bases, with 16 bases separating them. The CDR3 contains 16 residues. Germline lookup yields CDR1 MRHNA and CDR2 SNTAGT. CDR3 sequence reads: CASSDSGGPSRYGYTF. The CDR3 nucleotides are TGTGCCAGCAGTGACTCGGGGGGTCCCTCCAGATATGGCTACACCTTC.

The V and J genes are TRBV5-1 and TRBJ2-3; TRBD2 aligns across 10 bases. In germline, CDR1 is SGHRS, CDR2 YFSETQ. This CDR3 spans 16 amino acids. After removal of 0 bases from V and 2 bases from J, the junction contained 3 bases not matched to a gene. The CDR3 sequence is CASSLGLAGFTDTQYF. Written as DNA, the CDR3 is TGCGCCAGCAGCTTGGGACTAGCGGGTTTCACAGATACGCAGTATTTT.

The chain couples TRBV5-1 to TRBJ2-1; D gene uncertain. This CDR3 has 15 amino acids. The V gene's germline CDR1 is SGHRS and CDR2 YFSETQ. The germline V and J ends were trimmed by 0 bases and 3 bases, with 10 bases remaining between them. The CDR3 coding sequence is TGCGCCAGCAGCTTGGTAGCCACTGGCTACAATGAGCAGTTCTTC. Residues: CASSLVATGYNEQFF.